These 5 T cell receptor beta chains came from one sample sequenced in a study of CD8 T cells in Susac syndrome. When the RNA was reverse transcribed, random hexamers were used with an input of roughly 0.5 to 1 ug. Each CDR3 protein is one row after TCRdb ran MiXCR on the immunoSEQ multiplex PCR reads. The sample lists about 300,000 distinct CDR3 sequences; about 85% were seen once. Sequencing was carried out using CD8+ T cells from PBMCs. The receptors come from a human donor with multiple sclerosis.

J is TRBJ2-1 and V is TRBV5-4; TRBD2 agrees at 9 bases. Germline V gene lookup returns CDR1 SGHNT and CDR2 YYREEE (reference sequence). The CDR3 has 13 residues. The V gene end was trimmed by 6 bases and the J gene end by 9 bases; junction bases not matched to a gene: 7. The CDR3 region is CASTGTSRTEQFF. The CDR3 DNA sequence: TGTGCCAGCACCGGGACTAGCCGCACTGAGCAGTTCTTC. Together with reference TRBV5-4 and TRBJ2-1, the CDR3 gives the full variable domain: ETGVTQSPTHLIKTRGQQVTLRCSSQSGHNTVSWYQQALGQGPQFIFQYYREEENGRGNFPPRFSGLQFPNYSSELNVNALELDDSALYLCASTGTSRTEQFFGPGTRLTVL.

The chain uses TRBV11-1 and TRBJ2-1; 8 bases line up with TRBD2. Germline lookup yields CDR1 SGHAT and CDR2 FQDESV (reference sequence). The V gene end was trimmed by 5 bases and the J gene end by 8 bases; junction bases not matched to a gene: 8. This CDR3 spans 14 amino acids. The CDR3 DNA sequence: TGTGCCAGCAGCCACCGGGAGGGAGCACATGAGCAGTTCTTC. Translated, it gives CASSHREGAHEQFF. The full variable domain, rest sourced from reference TRBV11-1 and TRBJ2-1, is EAEVAQSPRYKITEKSQAVAFWCDPISGHATLYWYRQILGQGPELLVQFQDESVVDDSQLPKDRFSAERLKGVDSTLKIQPAELGDSAMYLCASSHREGAHEQFFGPGTRLTVL.

V is TRBV12-3 or TRBV12-4 and J is TRBJ2-1, with 10 bases fitting TRBD2. CDR3 length: 16 amino acids. The trim removed 3 bases at V and 7 bases at J, leaving 9 bases unmatched. The CDR3 coding sequence is TGTGCCAGCAGTTTGGGCATAGCGGGAGGAATGAATGAGCAGTTCTTC. Its protein is CASSLGIAGGMNEQFF.

The rearrangement uses TRBV3-1 and TRBJ1-1; D not certain. Trimming pared 1 base from V and 4 bases from J, leaving 16 bases between. In germline, CDR1 is LGHDT, CDR2 YNNKEL (reference sequence). The CDR3 runs to 16 residues. This chain's CDR3 is CASSQGSNIRLTEAFF. The CDR3 bases are TGTGCCAGCAGCCAAGGGTCCAATATTCGACTCACTGAAGCTTTCTTT. Filled out from reference TRBV3-1 and TRBJ1-1, the complete variable domain reads DTAVSQTPKYLVTQMGNDKSIKCEQNLGHDTMYWYKQDSKKFLKIMFSYNNKELIINETVPNRFSPKSPDKAHLNLHINSLELGDSAVYFCASSQGSNIRLTEAFFGQGTRLTVV.

The chain joins TRBV12-5 to TRBJ2-2; D is ambiguous. V gave up 2 bases and J gave up 0 bases, with 10 bases separating them. The CDR3 extends over 16 amino acids. The germline V gene has CDR1 LGHNT and CDR2 FRNRAP. The CDR3 region has the DNA TGTGCTAGTGGTTTGCTGGGGTCAACGAACACCGGGGAGCTGTTTTTT. Translated: CASGLLGSTNTGELFF. The full variable domain, with the rest looked up from reference TRBV12-5 and TRBJ2-2, is DARVTQTPRHKVTEMGQEVTMRCQPILGHNTVFWYRQTMMQGLELLAYFRNRAPLDDSGMPKDRFSAEMPDATLATLKIQPSEPRDSAVYFCASGLLGSTNTGELFFGEGSRLTVL.